The clone carrying this T cell receptor beta chain was seen more than once but under ten times. Its matching antigen is unknown. The data originate from a study of Tregs in tolerant kidney transplant recipients. Study results and caveats: In tolerant patients, donor-specific Tregs outgrew total Tregs, suggesting antigen-driven expansion.

Measured with immunoSEQ multiplex PCR; TCRdb has only the in-frame clones, and not every one. The sample contains approximately 8,100 clones, about 35% of which appear only once. After roughly six days with irradiated graft donor PBMCs, CFSE-labeled recipient PBMCs were FACS-sorted. Germline-derived CDR1 and CDR2 are MNHNY and SVGAGI (reference sequence). The CDR3 totals 12 residues. Trimming took off 6 bases at V and 8 bases at J, with 11 bases between the two ends. The material sequenced was CD8+ T cells from blood cultured with allogeneic cells, taken before the transplant. The chain employs TRBV6-6 and TRBJ2-4, with D possibly being TRBD1 (5 bases). This clonotype was obtained from a human patient who received a combined kidney and bone marrow transplant. The CDR3 DNA follows: TGTGCCAGCAGCCAAACAGGAGACATTCAGTACTTC. Translating it yields CASSQTGDIQYF.